Listed here are 5 T cell receptor beta chains from one sample, sequenced in a study of shared T cell receptors in the human thymus. Here immunoSEQ multiplex PCR was the method, and the copy in TCRdb shows in-frame clones only, minus some. The repertoire consists of under 700,000 clones, with approximately 80% occurring once and the leading ten covering around 0.012%. Separately, the same data were catalogued under a study of human thymus T cells.

Sequencing used thymocytes. The receptor set was obtained from a boy in the first two years of life with a congenital heart defect.

The chain carries TRBV27 and TRBJ2-2, with 9 bases fitting TRBD1. Germline CDR1 is MNHEY and CDR2 is SMNVEV (reference sequence). This CDR3 contains 15 residues. V lost 7 bases and J lost 4; bases outside the gene matches: 7. The CDR3 nucleotides are TGTGCCAGCAAACCCGGGACAGGGACCACCGGGGAGCTGTTTTTT. This sequence encodes CASKPGTGTTGELFF.

The rearrangement joins TRBV12-5 to TRBJ2-2, with TRBD1 matching 7 bases. The V and J ends lost 0 bases and 7 bases, in that order; junction bases with no gene match: 11. Germline CDR1 and CDR2: LGHNT and FRNRAP. There are 17 residues in the CDR3. CDR3 nucleotides: TGTGCTAGTGGTTTGGTATCACAGGGGCATGGAGACGGGGAGCTGTTTTTT. It yields the protein CASGLVSQGHGDGELFF.

This chain links TRBV9 with TRBJ1-1; possible D gene TRBD1, 5 bases. The V gene lost 0 bases and the J gene lost 4 bases, with 19 bases spanning the gap. Germline V gene sequence: CDR1 SGDLS, CDR2 YYNGEE. This CDR3 contains 17 residues. The CDR3 DNA follows: TGTGCCAGCAGCGTAGGGCACAGAGGCAGGGAGGTCACTGAAGCTTTCTTT. It encodes CASSVGHRGREVTEAFF. Full variable domain (remainder filled in from reference TRBV9 and TRBJ1-1): DSGVTQTPKHLITATGQRVTLRCSPRSGDLSVYWYQQSLDQGLQFLIQYYNGEERAKGNILERFSAQQFPDLHSELNLSSLELGDSALYFCASSVGHRGREVTEAFFGQGTRLTVV.

The chain is built from TRBV6-5 and TRBJ2-5, with TRBD2 as a possible D gene (5 bases). The CDR3 runs 14 residues. The germline gives CDR1 MNHEY, CDR2 SVGAGI. Between the trimmed V and J ends, which lost 7 bases and 2 bases, there was a span of 14 bases. The CDR3 reads CASKRRGPQETQYF. CDR3 bases: TGTGCCAGCAAACGACGCGGGCCACAAGAGACCCAGTACTTC.

Only a few counts were recorded for this clone. The V gene is TRBV9, the J gene TRBJ2-2; weak D call: TRBD1 (5 bases). V lost 0 bases and J lost 5, with 5 bases in between. Germline CDR1 reads SGDLS; CDR2 reads YYNGEE. CDR3 length: 13 amino acids. CDR3 region: CASSVEGTGELFF. The DNA of the CDR3 is TGTGCCAGCAGCGTAGAGGGGACCGGGGAGCTGTTTTTT.